Included here is one TCR beta chain sequence, with context. Repertoires were generated with immunoSEQ multiplex PCR, while TCRdb's copy carries only in-frame clones and drops some. This table holds about 7,900 clones, about 80% found once. These data come from a study of tumor T cells in aggressive B-cell lymphoma. The CDR3 totals 15 residues. CDR1 is SEHNR and CDR2 is FQNEAQ in the germline V gene (reference sequence). Deletions cut 7 bases from V and 5 bases from J, with 18 bases between. This clonotype was sampled from an adult with diffuse large B cell lymphoma. The rearrangement uses TRBV7-9 and TRBJ2-1; TRBD1 is a possible D gene (6 bases). Specimen: tumor tissue. CDR3 loop: CASNPGWTADNEQFF. The DNA for the CDR3 is TGTGCCAGCAACCCGGGCTGGACAGCCGACAATGAGCAGTTCTTC. Full variable domain (rest looked up from reference TRBV7-9 and TRBJ2-1): DTGVSQNPRHKITKRGQNVTFRCDPISEHNRLYWYRQTLGQGPEFLTYFQNEAQLEKSRLLSDRFSAERPKGSFSTLEIQRTEQGDSAMYLCASNPGWTADNEQFFGPGTRLTVL.